This T cell receptor beta chain is from a study of T cell responses to AZD1222 COVID-19 vaccine (dated by TCRdb to the early 2020s). About the investigation overall: Because spike-specific TCR depth and breadth did not differ between the two schedules, AZD1222 recipients who got a second dose at roughly 4 weeks were pooled with those who got a second dose at roughly 12 weeks. Trial participants were enrolled into age subgroups of 18-55, 56-69 and 70-plus years, which contained about 150, 27 and 61 TCR-sequenced participants, respectively. TCR sequencing covered 233 trial participants: 207 given two doses of AZD1222 and 26 given two doses of MenACWY control vaccine.

On this clone: Its antigen is still unknown. No much larger clone exists at a distance of one base, and base qualities are not known.

The CDR3 holds 13 amino acids from the cysteine to the phenylalanine. Kept here is only the CDR3 DNA, which spans 39 bases and is read in frame from base 1. CDR1 and CDR2, per the germline V gene, are MNHEY and SVGEGT. A distance of 5 bases separates the germline ends of V and J, which lose 2 bases and 3 bases respectively. The time point label on this specimen signifies: baseline before first vaccination. The vaccinee samples were drawn from two UK trials, COV001 and COV002, one of which was a single-blind randomized controlled phase 2/3 trial testing AZD1222 (ChAdOx1 nCoV-19) in healthy adults. For TCRbeta chain sequencing, PBMC samples were collected from trial participants at day 0 and at day 28 after the second dose. Beyond this particular receptor, the publication reports: In the small 56-69-year group, the increase in depth fell short of significance, most likely because of low power. Conclusions about previously exposed vaccinees are limited, since just a handful of AZD1222 recipients were seropositive for SARS-CoV-2 at baseline. Because no day 14 peak-response samples were available, repertoires were characterized only after the peak T cell response. Participants were mostly white British, with more females than males. The authors suggested clonal diversity may have been underestimated. A significant rise in spike-specific TCR breadth and depth was observed after two AZD1222 doses relative to day 0 and relative to MenACWY recipients. Epitopes outside the regions mutated in the B.1.351 and B.1.1.7 variants were reportedly recognized by nearly half of the unique spike-specific TCRs. CD4 TCRs associated with the vaccine covered the entire spike protein, and the dominant responses were in regions 160-218 and 743-854.

The CDR3 regions of human TCRbeta chains were analyzed by immunosequencing. The original pipeline was this. Repertoire TCRs were checked for matches against a reference library of SARS-CoV-2-specific TCRs that had been generated using the MIRA antigen-specificity platform. Breadth was defined as the fraction of unique TCRs that were SARS-CoV-2-associated. Depth was defined as the fraction of total T cells that were SARS-CoV-2-associated. Each spike-specific TCR was assigned to its reactive spike region and to a CD4 or CD8 class using the MIRA data. Log10-transformed breadth and depth values were compared by one-way ANOVA with Sidak's multiple comparisons tests. TCRdb took this table from immuneACCESS and kept in-frame rearrangements with V and J called. Such tables lack part of the clones; where checked against another copy, unresolved V genes explain under half of the gap, and the rest is unexplained. From that table come the V and J calls and clone size; the DNA was used to work out D and trimming. The sample table lists about 140,000 clones, 70% to 90% of them with a count of one. The leading ten clones occupy 5% to 6.5% of the sample.

Sample: peripheral blood, taken on day 0 of AZD1222 vaccination. The chain was built from TRBV6-2 or TRBV6-3 and TRBJ2-1, with the D gene call left open. The source is an adult in good health. The DNA sequence follows: TGTGCCAGCAGTTACGTCAACTACAATGAGCAGTTCTTC. It codes for CASSYVNYNEQFF.